The subject of this entry is one TCR beta chain. Authors' data handling: The assay estimated nucleated cells by amplifying reference gene primers. TCRdb's table, derived via immunoSEQ multiplex PCR, lists solely in-frame clones and lacks some. The V and J calls and clone size were taken over from that table, and D and trimming were inferred from the DNA. Among about 36,000 clones listed, roughly 73% were seen once. Germline V CDR1 and CDR2: SGDLS, YYNGEE. The CDR3 has 15 amino acids. Trimming cost V 3 bases and J 3 bases, with 16 bases left between them. This record comes from a study of blood T cell repertoires in COVID-19. Whole-study context: Samples representing acute and convalescent COVID-19 were sourced from the United States, Italy and Spain. The cDNA or gDNA used as material had been derived from T cells, B-cell-depleted T cells, or PBMCs.

Sequencing was carried out using peripheral blood. The chain links TRBV9 to TRBJ2-7; weak D call: TRBD1 (6 bases). This receptor was obtained from a man in his 60s with acute or convalescent COVID-19. CDR3 nucleotides: TGTGCCAGCAGCGCCTCAGGGGTCTCCGTCTACGAGCAGTACTTC. Its translation is CASSASGVSVYEQYF.